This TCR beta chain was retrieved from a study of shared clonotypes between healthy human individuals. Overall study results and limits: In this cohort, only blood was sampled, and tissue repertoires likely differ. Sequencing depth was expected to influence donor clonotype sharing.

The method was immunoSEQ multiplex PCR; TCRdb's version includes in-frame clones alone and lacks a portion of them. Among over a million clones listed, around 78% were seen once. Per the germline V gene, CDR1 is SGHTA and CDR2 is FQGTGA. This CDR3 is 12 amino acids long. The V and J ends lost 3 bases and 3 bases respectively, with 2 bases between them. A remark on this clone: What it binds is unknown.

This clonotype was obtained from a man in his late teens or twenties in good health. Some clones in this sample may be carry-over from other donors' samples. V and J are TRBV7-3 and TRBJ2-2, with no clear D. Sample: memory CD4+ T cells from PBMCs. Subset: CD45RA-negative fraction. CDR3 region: CASSFDTGELFF. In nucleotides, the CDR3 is TGTGCCAGCAGCTTCGACACCGGGGAGCTGTTTTTT.